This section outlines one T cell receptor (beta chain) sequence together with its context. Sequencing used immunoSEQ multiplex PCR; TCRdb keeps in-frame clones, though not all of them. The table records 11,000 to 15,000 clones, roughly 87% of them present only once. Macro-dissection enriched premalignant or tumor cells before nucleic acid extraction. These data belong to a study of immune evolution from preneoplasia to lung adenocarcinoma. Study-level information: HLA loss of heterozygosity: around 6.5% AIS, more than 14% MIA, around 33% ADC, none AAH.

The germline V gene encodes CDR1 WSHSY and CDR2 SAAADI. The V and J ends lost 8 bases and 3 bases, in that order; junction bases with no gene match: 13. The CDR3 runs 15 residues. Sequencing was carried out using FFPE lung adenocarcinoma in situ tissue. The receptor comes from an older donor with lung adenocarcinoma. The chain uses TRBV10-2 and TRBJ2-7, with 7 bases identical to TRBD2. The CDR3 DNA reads TGCGCCAGCGGGTTAACGTGGCCGGGGGGCTACGAGCAGTACTTC. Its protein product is CASGLTWPGGYEQYF.